The entry below gives a single TCR beta chain sequence along with its context. Its antigen is currently unknown. Regions amplified from RNA transcripts were the TCR beta CDR3 regions. The study used the HTBI primer set for a first-round RT-PCR of the TCR CDR3. TCRdb processed the multiplex PCR reads anew with MiXCR; each CDR3 protein has one entry. In the table there are about half a million distinct CDR3 sequences, roughly 16% of which are singletons. Ophthalmopathy patients had Clinical Activity Score at least 3, NOSPECS grade at least 4, duration under 3 months. Diagnosing involved the use of clinical symptoms, serum thyroxine and TRAb, thyroid ultrasound and orbital computed tomography. This entry comes from a study of T cells in Graves' hyperthyroidism and ophthalmopathy. Study-level background: Prior to any treatment, at the point of initial diagnosis, peripheral blood was collected.

Study findings and constraints: Blood also held most thyroid clonotypes expanded beyond 0.001.

The sequenced sample consisted of blood. The TCR comes from a woman aged 30 to 39 with Graves' ophthalmopathy.

The DNA for the CDR3 is TGCGCCAGCAGCTTGTTTGGGTCTTACACAGATACGCAGTATTTT. Translated, it gives CASSLFGSYTDTQYF. This rearrangement joins TRBV5-1 to TRBJ2-3, with D hard to call. Germline V CDR1 and CDR2: SGHRS, YFSETQ. The CDR3 contains 15 residues. Trimming stripped 1 base from V and 2 bases from J, with 11 bases between.